This T cell receptor (beta chain) was captured in a study of spatial heterogeneity in lung cancer. The CDR3 has 17 residues. Losses at the gene ends were 2 bases for V and 0 bases for J; bases not matched to a gene: 3. Unique molecular identifiers, one per molecule, were present on every TCR cDNA molecule. Via MiXCR, TCRdb re-called the 5' RACE reads, giving one row per CDR3 protein. Among tens of thousands of distinct CDR3 sequences, 15% to 25% were seen once, and the ten largest hold about 6.6%. Time point given: sample taken at primary tumor resection. Whole RNA, which was extracted from tumor, nontumor lung tissue or frozen PBMC, was sequenced without any cell sorting.

Source: PBMCs, taken at surgery. The chain has TRBV23-1 and TRBJ2-6, with 8 nucleotides matching TRBD1. TRBV23-1 is assigned to the ORF class and has an uncertain function. The clonotype comes from a male donor with early-stage non-small cell lung cancer. CDR3 in amino acids: CASSQQTGGSGANVLTF. CDR3 nucleotides: TGCGCCAGCAGTCAACAAACAGGGGGCTCTGGGGCCAACGTCCTGACTTTC.